This T cell receptor beta chain was sequenced during a study of T cell responses to AZD1222 COVID-19 vaccine. Method: immunoSEQ multiplex PCR; TCRdb's copy keeps in-frame clones and lacks some. The sample carries 150,000 to 200,000 clones, about nine tenths recorded once. Germline CDR1 and CDR2: SNHLY and FYNNEI. Trimming took 6 bases from V and 14 from J, leaving 14 bases between them. This CDR3 contains 11 residues. About this clone: Its antigen is unidentified.

General study findings and limits: Epitopes outside B.1.351 and B.1.1.7 mutated regions reportedly drew nearly half of spike TCRs. Dominant at 160-218 and 743-854, vaccine-associated CD4 TCRs also spanned spike.

The specimen comprised peripheral blood, sampled on day 0 of MenACWY control vaccination. The chain joins TRBV2 to TRBJ2-1; possibly TRBD2 for D (6 bases). This TCR was recovered from an adult in good health. The CDR3 DNA sequence: TGTGCCAGCAGAGGAGGGGAACTCAAGTTCTTC. It encodes CASRGGELKFF. Full variable domain (rest looked up from reference TRBV2 and TRBJ2-1): EPEVTQTPSHQVTQMGQEVILRCVPISNHLYFYWYRQILGQKVEFLVSFYNNEISEKSEIFDDQFSVERPDGSNFTLKIRSTKLEDSAMYFCASRGGELKFFGPGTRLTVL.